The rows below give T cell receptor beta chains drawn from one sample of a study of T cells after yellow fever vaccination. TCRdb used MiXCR to reprocess the 5' RACE reads, holding one entry per CDR3 protein. The data contain under 600,000 distinct CDR3 sequences, 21% of them singletons. The sample consisted of PBMCs, taken roughly 23 days after the first yellow fever vaccination. The receptors here all came from a man younger than 35 who received the YFV17D yellow fever vaccine. CDR3s include the opening cysteine and the closing phenylalanine or tryptophan. A D gene is named only where the DNA matches it firmly. Clone sizes are given selectively: once, few, many, or a class where the clone is expanded.

d_call: -
j_call: TRBJ1-3
v_call: TRBV7-2
clone_size: -
cdr3_nt: TGTGCCAGCAGCCCAAGGGACACCTGGAGCTCTGGAAACACCATATATTTT
cdr3_aa: CASSPRDTWSSGNTIYF

d_call: -
j_call: TRBJ2-7
v_call: TRBV7-2
clone_size: few
cdr3_nt: TGTGCCAGCAGCGTCGCTCTAGTATCCTACGAGCAGTACTTC
cdr3_aa: CASSVALVSYEQYF

d_call: -
j_call: TRBJ1-5
v_call: TRBV7-6
clone_size: few
cdr3_nt: TGTGCCAGCAGCTTAGCGTGGGTGTGGGGACACTTCAATCAGCCCCAGCATTTT
cdr3_aa: CASSLAWVWGHFNQPQHF

d_call: TRBD2
j_call: TRBJ2-1
v_call: TRBV4-3
clone_size: -
cdr3_nt: TGCGCCAGCAGCCAAGCAACTAGCGGAAAATACAATGAGCAGTTCTTC
cdr3_aa: CASSQATSGKYNEQFF

d_call: -
j_call: TRBJ1-1
v_call: TRBV10-2
clone_size: -
cdr3_nt: TGCGCCAGCAGTGAGACGGAGGGGTTTGTAGCCACTGAAGCTTTCTTT
cdr3_aa: CASSETEGFVATEAFF

d_call: TRBD1
j_call: TRBJ1-1
v_call: TRBV10-3
clone_size: -
cdr3_nt: TGTGCCATCAGTGTGGGACAGGGAAACACTGAAGCTTTCTTT
cdr3_aa: CAISVGQGNTEAFF

d_call: -
j_call: TRBJ1-1
v_call: TRBV20-1
clone_size: few
cdr3_nt: TGCAGTGCTAGAGAACCACAGGGATACACTGAAGCTTTCTTT
cdr3_aa: CSAREPQGYTEAFF

d_call: TRBD1
j_call: TRBJ2-2
v_call: TRBV7-2
clone_size: few
cdr3_nt: TGTGCCAGCAGCCCCCGGGACAGGGCTCCCTCTGGGGAGCTGTTTTTT
cdr3_aa: CASSPRDRAPSGELFF

d_call: -
j_call: TRBJ2-5
v_call: TRBV29-1
clone_size: few
cdr3_nt: TGCAGCGTTCAGGGAAACCAAGAGACCCAGTACTTC
cdr3_aa: CSVQGNQETQYF

d_call: TRBD2
j_call: TRBJ2-2
v_call: TRBV6-1
clone_size: -
cdr3_nt: TGTGCCAGCAGTGATAGCGGGGGGTCCGGCCGGGAGCTGTTTTTT
cdr3_aa: CASSDSGGSGRELFF

d_call: TRBD1
j_call: TRBJ2-1
v_call: TRBV5-6
clone_size: -
cdr3_nt: TGTGCCAGCAGCTGGGACAGTAACAATGAGCAGTTCTTC
cdr3_aa: CASSWDSNNEQFF

d_call: TRBD2
j_call: TRBJ2-3
v_call: TRBV6-2/TRBV6-3
clone_size: -
cdr3_nt: TGTGCCAGCAGCGTAGCGGGGGGGCAGGGAGATACGCAGTATTTT
cdr3_aa: CASSVAGGQGDTQYF

d_call: TRBD1
j_call: TRBJ1-1
v_call: TRBV14
clone_size: -
cdr3_nt: TGTGCCAGCAGCACAATGACAGGGGTAATTTGGATGAACACTGAAGCTTTCTTT
cdr3_aa: CASSTMTGVIWMNTEAFF

d_call: -
j_call: TRBJ1-4
v_call: TRBV7-9
clone_size: -
cdr3_nt: TGTGCCAGCAGCTTCGGGACTATGTATAATGAAAAACTGTTTTTT
cdr3_aa: CASSFGTMYNEKLFF

d_call: -
j_call: TRBJ2-3
v_call: TRBV27
clone_size: few
cdr3_nt: TGTGCCAGCTTACCGGGGGCGGGCGGCACAGATACGCAGTATTTT
cdr3_aa: CASLPGAGGTDTQYF

d_call: -
j_call: TRBJ1-1
v_call: TRBV6-2/TRBV6-3
clone_size: -
cdr3_nt: TGTGCCAGCAAAACGGGCACTGAAGCTTTCTTT
cdr3_aa: CASKTGTEAFF

d_call: TRBD1
j_call: TRBJ2-2
v_call: TRBV5-1
clone_size: -
cdr3_nt: TGCGCCAGCAGCTTGGCGGAGTTGAGGGGGCCCGGGGAGCTGTTTTTT
cdr3_aa: CASSLAELRGPGELFF

d_call: TRBD2
j_call: TRBJ2-5
v_call: TRBV20-1
clone_size: -
cdr3_nt: TGCAGTGCTAGGGGATTCCTAGCGGGGGGGGAGTACTTC
cdr3_aa: CSARGFLAGGEYF

d_call: TRBD1
j_call: TRBJ1-2
v_call: TRBV20-1
clone_size: few
cdr3_nt: TGCAGTGCTGGGGACAGGGGGAATGGCTACACCTTC
cdr3_aa: CSAGDRGNGYTF

d_call: -
j_call: TRBJ1-2
v_call: TRBV20-1
clone_size: few
cdr3_nt: TGCAGTGCTGGGACTAACTATGGCTACACCTTC
cdr3_aa: CSAGTNYGYTF

d_call: -
j_call: TRBJ2-7
v_call: TRBV19
clone_size: few
cdr3_nt: TGTGCCAGTAAGAGGTTCGGGGGCACCTACGAGCAGTACTTC
cdr3_aa: CASKRFGGTYEQYF

d_call: -
j_call: TRBJ2-3
v_call: TRBV11-2
clone_size: -
cdr3_nt: TGTGCCAGCAGCTTAGGTCGAGTACTCCCAGATACGCAGTATTTT
cdr3_aa: CASSLGRVLPDTQYF

d_call: TRBD1
j_call: TRBJ1-1
v_call: TRBV29-1
clone_size: -
cdr3_nt: TGCAGCGTTGAGTACAGGGGGGAAGACACTGAAGCTTTCTTT
cdr3_aa: CSVEYRGEDTEAFF

d_call: TRBD1
j_call: TRBJ2-2
v_call: TRBV9
clone_size: few
cdr3_nt: TGTGCCAGCAGCGTCCGGGACAGGGGGACCGGGGAGCTGTTTTTT
cdr3_aa: CASSVRDRGTGELFF

d_call: -
j_call: TRBJ2-5
v_call: TRBV3-1
clone_size: many
cdr3_nt: TGTGCCAGCAGCCAAGTCGAGACCCAGTACTTC
cdr3_aa: CASSQVETQYF

d_call: -
j_call: TRBJ1-5
v_call: TRBV6-1
clone_size: -
cdr3_nt: TGTGCCAGCAGCACCCCGGTCGGTCAGCCCCAGCATTTT
cdr3_aa: CASSTPVGQPQHF

d_call: -
j_call: TRBJ1-4
v_call: TRBV2
clone_size: -
cdr3_nt: TGTGCCACCAACCGGGACCCAACTAATGAAAAACTGTTTTTT
cdr3_aa: CATNRDPTNEKLFF

d_call: TRBD2
j_call: TRBJ2-1
v_call: TRBV12-3/TRBV12-4
clone_size: few
cdr3_nt: TGTGCCAGCAGGAAACTAGCGGGGGGAAGGGAGCAGTTCTTC
cdr3_aa: CASRKLAGGREQFF

d_call: -
j_call: TRBJ1-1
v_call: TRBV7-9
clone_size: few
cdr3_nt: TGTGCCAGCGTTCTGTTAGGGAACACTGAAGCTTTCTTT
cdr3_aa: CASVLLGNTEAFF

d_call: -
j_call: TRBJ1-1
v_call: TRBV4-3
clone_size: few
cdr3_nt: TGCGCCAGCAGCCACTCGGGCGTGAACACTGAAGCTTTCTTT
cdr3_aa: CASSHSGVNTEAFF

d_call: -
j_call: TRBJ2-1
v_call: TRBV29-1
clone_size: many
cdr3_nt: TGCAGCGTTGTAGGGGGTCTTTCCTACAATGAGCAGTTCTTC
cdr3_aa: CSVVGGLSYNEQFF

d_call: -
j_call: TRBJ1-6
v_call: TRBV7-2
clone_size: -
cdr3_nt: TGTGCCAGCAGCTCCGGGACACCCTTATCCTATAATTCACCCCTCCACTTT
cdr3_aa: CASSSGTPLSYNSPLHF

d_call: -
j_call: TRBJ1-5
v_call: TRBV20-1
clone_size: many
cdr3_nt: TGCAGTGCTAGAGAGTCAGGGAATCAGCCCCAGCATTTT
cdr3_aa: CSARESGNQPQHF

d_call: -
j_call: TRBJ2-3
v_call: TRBV4-1
clone_size: -
cdr3_nt: TGCGCCAGCAGCCAAGGGTTTTCGGGTATTAGCGATACGCAGTATTTT
cdr3_aa: CASSQGFSGISDTQYF

d_call: TRBD1
j_call: TRBJ2-1
v_call: TRBV18
clone_size: -
cdr3_nt: TGTGCCAGCGACGACAGGGGGCCCTACAATGAGCAGTTCTTC
cdr3_aa: CASDDRGPYNEQFF

d_call: -
j_call: TRBJ1-1
v_call: TRBV4-1
clone_size: -
cdr3_nt: TGCGCCAGCAGCCAAGACGCTACCAGGGGCCGGACTGAAGCTTTCTTT
cdr3_aa: CASSQDATRGRTEAFF

d_call: -
j_call: TRBJ1-1
v_call: TRBV21-1
clone_size: once
cdr3_nt: TGTGCCAGCAGCAAAGGGGCGGTAGAGAACACTGAAGCTTTCTTT
cdr3_aa: CASSKGAVENTEAFF

d_call: -
j_call: TRBJ1-1
v_call: TRBV9
clone_size: few
cdr3_nt: TGTGCCAGCAGCGTAATAGGGGGGAACACTGAAGCTTTCTTT
cdr3_aa: CASSVIGGNTEAFF